This T cell receptor beta chain originates from a study of patients and donors after allogeneic stem cell transplantation. One entry per CDR3 protein results from TCRdb running MiXCR on the RT-PCR reads. The sample shows about a million distinct CDR3 sequences, over 15% of them seen only once. Trimming left V 5 bases short and J 6 bases short, with 13 bases between. This CDR3 spans 14 amino acids. Germline V CDR1 and CDR2: SGHTA, FQGNSA. The source material was blood, either unsorted or a sorted T cell fraction (not recorded which). The gene calls are TRBV7-2 and TRBJ2-2; no reliable D call. This TCR came from a human donor who was either an allogeneic HSCT recipient or a stem cell or donor lymphocyte infusion donor (not recorded which). It is not recorded whose cells these are; they may come from a transplant donor. The CDR3 DNA is TGTGCCAGCAGCCCCCGCGCCCCGTCCGGGGAGCTGTTTTTT. Amino acid sequence: CASSPRAPSGELFF. The variable domain in full, with the rest retrieved from reference TRBV7-2 and TRBJ2-2, is GAGVSQSPSNKVTEKGKDVELRCDPISGHTALYWYRQSLGQGLEFLIYFQGNSAPDKSGLPSDRFSAERTGGSVSTLTIQRTQQEDSAVYLCASSPRAPSGELFFGEGSRLTVL.